The 27 T cell receptor beta chains below come from one sample, sequenced in a study of blood T cell repertoires in COVID-19 (TCRdb year 2020). The library came from the immunoSEQ multiplex PCR assay. TCRdb provides this immuneACCESS table in a form limited to in-frame rearrangements. Some clones are lacking; in checked studies, under half of them reflect an unresolved V gene, and why the rest are absent is not known. Here the sample has some 380,000 clones; nearly 90% occur a single time. The biggest ten clones account for 6.5% of the sample. The sequencing sample was made of peripheral blood. These receptors were taken from a man between 18 and 29 years old with active or convalescent COVID-19.

The chain is built from TRBV7-2 and TRBJ1-1, with D uncertain. This CDR3 has 15 residues. Per the germline V gene, CDR1 is SGHTA and CDR2 is FQGNSA. V was pared by 1 base and J by 4 bases, with 13 bases between. Here the CDR3 reads CASSLVDNPSTEAFF. For the CDR3, the DNA is TGTGCCAGCAGCTTAGTAGACAACCCCAGCACTGAAGCTTTCTTT. Full variable domain (remainder filled in from reference TRBV7-2 and TRBJ1-1): GAGVSQSPSNKVTEKGKDVELRCDPISGHTALYWYRQSLGQGLEFLIYFQGNSAPDKSGLPSDRFSAERTGGSVSTLTIQRTQQEDSAVYLCASSLVDNPSTEAFFGQGTRLTVV.

The CDR3 DNA is TGTGCCAGCAGCTTAGAAAGTCGGACAGGGGGTCAGCCCCAGCATTTT. Its translation: CASSLESRTGGQPQHF. The chain couples TRBV7-2 to TRBJ1-5, with 10 bases identical to TRBD1. There are 16 residues in the CDR3. V lost 1 base, J lost 6 bases, and 6 bases stayed unmatched. Germline CDR1 is SGHTA and CDR2 is FQGNSA.

This rearrangement joins TRBV11-2 to TRBJ2-1; TRBD2 matches 7 bases. V trimming: 4 bases; J trimming: 0 bases; junction bases outside the gene matches: 6. This CDR3 comprises 16 residues. Per germline, CDR1 SGHAT and CDR2 FQNNGV. The chain's CDR3 is CASSSGRLASYNEQFF. CDR3 nucleotides: TGTGCCAGCAGCTCCGGGCGACTAGCCTCCTACAATGAGCAGTTCTTC.

This clone was seen many times. The V and J genes are TRBV4-1 and TRBJ2-6; a weak D match, TRBD1 (5 bases). V dropped 4 bases and J dropped 4 bases, with 17 bases sitting between them. The CDR3 contains 17 residues. The germline V gene encodes CDR1 MGHRA and CDR2 YSYEKL. CDR3 DNA sequence: TGCGCCAGCAGCCCCAGAAGGGGCGGCCCCGGGGCCAACGTCCTGACTTTC. Translation gives CASSPRRGGPGANVLTF.

This chain uses TRBV7-6 with TRBJ2-3; possible D gene TRBD1, 5 bases. This CDR3 is 14 amino acids long. Germline CDR1 reads SGHVS; CDR2 reads FNYEAQ. V lost 5 bases, J lost 1 base, and 10 bases lay in between. This CDR3 is CASSRTSGTDTQYF. CDR3 DNA: TGTGCCAGCAGCCGGACATCTGGCACAGATACGCAGTATTTT.

The rearrangement uses TRBV9 and TRBJ2-7; TRBD2 aligns across 10 bases. After removal of 3 bases from V and 4 bases from J, the junction contained 13 bases not matched to a gene. Germline assignment: CDR1 SGDLS and CDR2 YYNGEE. This CDR3 contains 17 residues. The CDR3 region has the DNA TGTGCCAGCAGCGAAGGCCCGAGCGGGAGGGGGCAATACGAGCAGTACTTC. Translated: CASSEGPSGRGQYEQYF. The variable domain in full, with the rest retrieved from reference TRBV9 and TRBJ2-7, is DSGVTQTPKHLITATGQRVTLRCSPRSGDLSVYWYQQSLDQGLQFLIQYYNGEERAKGNILERFSAQQFPDLHSELNLSSLELGDSALYFCASSEGPSGRGQYEQYFGPGTRLTVT.

V usage is TRBV9 and J usage is TRBJ2-7; possible D gene TRBD1, 7 bases. The CDR3 has 14 residues. Trimming left V 4 bases short and J 7 bases short, with 18 bases between. CDR1 and CDR2 from the germline V gene are SGDLS and YYNGEE. In DNA form, the CDR3 reads TGTGCCAGCAGCCCCGAGGAGGGGGCTAGGGAGCAGTACTTC. Translation gives CASSPEEGAREQYF. Variable domain in full (rest from reference TRBV9 and TRBJ2-7): DSGVTQTPKHLITATGQRVTLRCSPRSGDLSVYWYQQSLDQGLQFLIQYYNGEERAKGNILERFSAQQFPDLHSELNLSSLELGDSALYFCASSPEEGAREQYFGPGTRLTVT.

This chain uses TRBV6-5 with TRBJ2-1; possible D gene TRBD1, 5 bases. Trimming removed 5 bases at V and 4 bases at J, with 9 bases between. Germline lookup yields CDR1 MNHEY and CDR2 SVGAGI. The CDR3 contains 13 residues. CDR3 sequence (DNA): TGTGCCAGCAGTCCGGACACATACAATGAGCAGTTCTTC. This gives the protein CASSPDTYNEQFF.

V is TRBV28 and J is TRBJ2-1, with 9 bases lining up with TRBD2. Trimming at V came to 3 bases and at J to 5 bases, leaving 14 bases not matched to a gene. Germline V gives CDR1 MDHEN, CDR2 SYDVKM. The CDR3 is made up of 18 amino acids. The DNA for the CDR3 is TGTGCCAGCAGTTTCGAAGCGGGAGGACGTCCCCGCAACAATGAGCAGTTCTTC. This sequence encodes CASSFEAGGRPRNNEQFF.

This clone has only one observation. V and J are TRBV5-6 and TRBJ1-2; no reliable D call. The V gene lost 0 bases and the J gene lost 6 bases, with 9 bases spanning the gap. The CDR3 loop spans 13 amino acids. Germline V lookup: CDR1 SGHDT, CDR2 YYEEEE. The CDR3 reads CASSLGPTNGYTF. CDR3 in DNA: TGTGCCAGCAGCTTGGGACCGACTAATGGCTACACCTTC.

The CDR3 region has the DNA TGTGCCAGCAGCCAATCCGAAGTAGTAAACGGCTACACCTTC. Amino acids: CASSQSEVVNGYTF. The chain has TRBV16 and TRBJ1-2; D gene ambiguous. Trimming cost V 0 bases and J 8 bases, with 13 bases left between them. Germline V CDR1 and CDR2: KGHSY, FQNENV. The CDR3 loop spans 14 amino acids.

V usage is TRBV6-5 and J usage is TRBJ1-4; 7 nucleotides match TRBD1. The trim removed 0 bases at V and 2 bases at J, leaving 0 bases unmatched. The CDR3 is made up of 15 amino acids. From germline, CDR1 is MNHEY and CDR2 SVGAGI. CDR3 residues: CASSYSTGTNEKLFF. The CDR3 coding sequence is TGTGCCAGCAGTTACTCGACAGGGACTAATGAAAAACTGTTTTTT.

The chain recombines TRBV30 with TRBJ2-3, with TRBD2 identical over 11 bases. V shed 4 bases, J shed 5 bases, and the junction held 8 bases outside the gene matches. This CDR3 has 15 amino acids. Germline values: CDR1 GTSNPN, CDR2 SVGIG (reference sequence). CDR3: CAWTGSGRAVDTQYF. DNA of the CDR3: TGTGCCTGGACGGGTAGCGGGAGGGCCGTAGATACGCAGTATTTT. The whole variable domain, remainder taken from reference TRBV30 and TRBJ2-3, is SQTIHQWPATLVQPVGSPLSLECTVEGTSNPNLYWYRQAAGRGLQLLFYSVGIGQISSEVPQNLSASRPQDRQFILSSKKLLLSDSGFYLCAWTGSGRAVDTQYFGPGTRLTVL.

This chain uses TRBV28 with TRBJ1-6; D remains ambiguous. The germline V and J ends were trimmed by 7 bases and 2 bases, with 12 bases remaining between them. This CDR3 region has 15 residues. Germline assignment: CDR1 MDHEN and CDR2 SYDVKM. DNA for the CDR3: TGTGCCAGCAAGTCAACAGCCCCCTATAATTCACCCCTCCACTTT. Amino acids: CASKSTAPYNSPLHF. The entire variable domain, with the rest obtained from reference TRBV28 and TRBJ1-6, is as follows: DVKVTQSSRYLVKRTGEKVFLECVQDMDHENMFWYRQDPGLGLRLIYFSYDVKMKEKGDIPEGYSVSREKKERFSLILESASTNQTSMYLCASKSTAPYNSPLHFGNGTRLTVT.

The chain's CDR3 is CASSFPRGNGYTF. The DNA of the CDR3 is TGTGCCAGCAGTTTTCCCCGGGGAAATGGCTACACCTTC. The V call is TRBV6-2 or TRBV6-3, the J call TRBJ1-2; D unresolved. Looked up from germline, CDR1 is MNHEY and CDR2 is SVGEGT. Trimming took 4 bases from V and 6 from J, leaving 12 bases between them. The CDR3 length is 13 residues.

V gene TRBV19 combines with J gene TRBJ1-2, with 7 bases that match TRBD1. With V trimmed by 3 bases and J by 0 bases, 4 bases remained unmatched. The CDR3 is made up of 15 amino acids. CDR1 LNHDA and CDR2 SQIVND come from the germline V gene (reference sequence). CDR3 region: CASSIGTATNYGYTF. The CDR3 DNA sequence: TGTGCCAGTAGTATCGGGACAGCTACTAACTATGGCTACACCTTC.

The chain combines TRBV18 with TRBJ1-4, with 7 bases that match TRBD1. The CDR3 totals 14 residues. CDR1 KGHSH and CDR2 LQKENI come from the germline V gene. Trimming at V came to 6 bases and at J to 7 bases, leaving 8 bases not matched to a gene. The DNA for the CDR3 is TGTGCCAGCTCGACACAGGGGCTAGGTGAAAAACTGTTTTTT. Translation gives CASSTQGLGEKLFF.

The chain couples TRBV19 to TRBJ2-1; D possibly corresponds to TRBD2 (6 bases). V was clipped by 6 bases and J by 5 bases, with 17 bases between them. The CDR3 is made up of 15 amino acids. Per the germline V gene, CDR1 is LNHDA and CDR2 is SQIVND (reference sequence). The CDR3 protein is CASSPEGRSNNEQFF. The CDR3 DNA reads as TGTGCCAGTAGCCCGGAGGGGCGGAGTAACAATGAGCAGTTCTTC.

The rearrangement joins TRBV27 to TRBJ2-2, with 11 bases matching TRBD2. Germline CDR1 reads MNHEY; CDR2 reads SMNVEV (reference sequence). The CDR3 consists of 15 residues. Losses at the gene ends were 8 bases for V and 3 bases for J; bases not matched to a gene: 5. CDR3 bases: TGTGCCAGCGGGGGACTAGCGGACTACACCGGGGAGCTGTTTTTT. Its protein is CASGGLADYTGELFF.

The chain carries TRBV11-1 and TRBJ2-1; 9 bases line up with TRBD2. This CDR3 contains 15 residues. V was pared by 5 bases and J by 0 bases, with 2 bases of the junction left unmatched. Germline V lookup: CDR1 SGHAT, CDR2 FQDESV (reference sequence). This CDR3 is CASSELAGSYNEQFF. DNA for the CDR3: TGTGCCAGCAGCGAACTAGCGGGCTCCTACAATGAGCAGTTCTTC.

The chain combines TRBV3-1 (or the pseudogene TRBV3-2) with TRBJ2-5; 10 bases line up with TRBD1. Trimming at V came to 0 bases and at J to 7 bases, leaving 5 bases not matched to a gene. Looked up from germline, CDR1 is LGHDT and CDR2 is YNNKEL (reference sequence). This CDR3 has 15 amino acids. This CDR3 is CASSQEPGQGGTQYF. The CDR3 bases are TGTGCCAGCAGCCAAGAACCCGGACAGGGGGGGACCCAGTACTTC.

For the CDR3, the DNA is TGCGCCAGCAGCTTGGGACTAGCGAGCACAGATACGCAGTATTTT. It translates to CASSLGLASTDTQYF. The chain carries TRBV5-1 and TRBJ2-3; 8 positions match TRBD2. This CDR3 comprises 15 residues. V lost 0 bases, J lost 0 bases, and 0 bases stayed unmatched. Germline CDR1 and CDR2: SGHRS and YFSETQ.

This sequence joins TRBV29-1 and TRBJ2-7, with 8 bases lining up with TRBD1. Unmatched junction bases numbered 4, after V lost 5 bases and J lost 4 bases. Germline CDR1 and CDR2: SQVTM and ANQGSEA. CDR3 length equals 12 residues. CDR3 nucleotide sequence: TGCAGCGTTAACAGGGGGGAGTACGAGCAGTACTTC. Its protein is CSVNRGEYEQYF.

The chain employs TRBV19 and TRBJ2-4; maybe TRBD2 (6 bases). Deletions cut 8 bases from V and 6 bases from J, with 17 bases between. CDR1 and CDR2 from the germline V gene are LNHDA and SQIVND (reference sequence). This CDR3 comprises 14 residues. The CDR3 DNA follows: TGTGCCAGTTCCGGGGGACCGCTGTTAAACATTCAGTACTTC. The encoded protein is CASSGGPLLNIQYF. The full variable domain, its missing parts supplied by reference TRBV19 and TRBJ2-4, is DGGITQSPKYLFRKEGQNVTLSCEQNLNHDAMYWYRQDPGQGLRLIYYSQIVNDFQKGDIAEGYSVSREKKESFPLTVTSAQKNPTAFYLCASSGGPLLNIQYFGAGTRLSVL.

This chain connects TRBV7-2 to TRBJ1-2, with D possibly matching TRBD1 (5 bases). Germline CDR1 and CDR2: SGHTA and FQGNSA. The V and J ends lost 6 bases and 2 bases respectively, with 19 bases between them. The CDR3 spans 16 residues. The DNA of the CDR3 is TGTGCCAGCAGTCCTACCGAGAGGACACCAAACTATGGCTACACCTTC. Translated, it gives CASSPTERTPNYGYTF.

This rearrangement joins TRBV5-1 to TRBJ1-3; a possible D gene is TRBD1 (6 bases). The V end lost 3 bases, the J end lost 0 bases, and 13 bases lay between the germline ends. CDR3 length: 16 amino acids. Per germline, CDR1 SGHRS and CDR2 YFSETQ. The CDR3 protein is CASSSSTGHSGNTIYF. Here the CDR3 DNA reads TGCGCCAGCAGCTCTTCGACGGGACACTCTGGAAACACCATATATTTT.

V gene TRBV2 combines with J gene TRBJ2-2, with 7 nucleotides matching TRBD1. V was pared by 5 bases and J by 4 bases, with 4 bases of the junction left unmatched. CDR1 is SNHLY, CDR2 FYNNEI, per germline. CDR3 length equals 14 residues. The CDR3 DNA follows: TGTGCCAGCAGTATTACAGGGGCCACCGGGGAGCTGTTTTTT. It yields the protein CASSITGATGELFF.